The following is a TCR beta chain sequence with its context. Its antigen remains unidentified. These data are taken from a study of blood T cells in healthy people across ages. Every sample had a minimum of 7 million PBMCs isolated. Per sample, no less than 5 micrograms of total RNA were extracted. The V gene end was trimmed by 3 bases and the J gene end by 4 bases; junction bases not matched to a gene: 8. This CDR3 comprises 16 residues. The germline CDR1 and CDR2 sequences are KGHSH and LQKENI. Findings of the study overall: Roughly linearly, TCR beta diversity per million T cells fell as age increased. The lack of PBMC sorting stopped any conclusive naive versus antigen-experienced comparison.

The authors ran a second PCR of 7 to 11 cycles using a sample-barcoded 5' primer and a J-beta primer mix. TCRdb used MiXCR to reprocess the 5' RACE reads, holding one entry per CDR3 protein. This sample has over 1,300,000 distinct CDR3 sequences, with around 59% found just once. The receptor was isolated from a young man in good health. Sequenced input: blood. The chain has TRBV18 and TRBJ2-1; 8 bases match TRBD2. CDR3: CASSPPYGGEYNEQFF. The DNA of the CDR3 is TGTGCCAGCTCACCTCCATACGGGGGGGAATACAATGAGCAGTTCTTC.